These 27 T cell receptor beta chains share one sample of origin, sequenced in a study of blood T cells in healthy people across ages. Through a sample-barcoded 5' primer and a J-beta primer mix, a second PCR was run for about 7 to 12 cycles. TCRdb called the 5' RACE reads again in MiXCR, with one record for every CDR3 protein. The repertoire holds approximately 1,000,000 distinct CDR3 sequences, with roughly two fifths as singletons. Material: blood. The origin of the receptors is a man aged 18 to 29 in good health.

This clonotype was seen only a few times. A much larger clone sits a single nucleotide away, making a read error possible. V gene TRBV5-1 combines with J gene TRBJ2-7; TRBD1 or TRBD2 may be the D gene (5 bases each). There are 14 residues in the CDR3. Germline values: CDR1 SGHRS, CDR2 YFSETQ. Trimming took 1 base from V and 7 from J, leaving 15 bases between them. The CDR3 bases are TGCGCCAGCAGCTTGTCAGGGACCTACAATGAGCAGTACTTC. It codes for CASSLSGTYNEQYF.

The rearrangement uses TRBV10-3 and TRBJ2-5, with D tentatively TRBD1 or TRBD2 (5 bases each). This CDR3 is 19 amino acids long. The V gene lost 3 bases and the J gene lost 11 bases, with 34 bases spanning the gap. Germline V gene data show CDR1 as ENHRY and CDR2 as SYGVKD. CDR3 residues: CAISDGDAHIGHQGMRQYF. The CDR3 DNA sequence: TGTGCCATCAGTGACGGGGACGCCCATATAGGGCACCAAGGGATGCGGCAGTACTTC.

The table lists this clonotype with a few counts. This chain connects TRBV12-3 or TRBV12-4 to TRBJ1-2; D remains unclear. The CDR3 has 16 residues. V gave up 7 bases and J gave up 4 bases, with 22 bases separating them. The CDR3 loop is CASTLENELSGYGYTF. The DNA for the CDR3 is TGTGCCAGCACCCTCGAAAACGAGCTCTCGGGCTATGGCTACACCTTC.

This clonotype has a handful of counts. The rearrangement links TRBV6-2 or TRBV6-3 to TRBJ2-1; D possibly corresponds to TRBD2 (6 bases). CDR3 length: 16 residues. The V end lost 0 bases, the J end lost 4 bases, and 13 bases lay between the germline ends. Germline loops: CDR1 MNHEY, CDR2 SVGEGT. The CDR3 spells CASSYSMGEAYNEQFF. CDR3 in DNA: TGTGCCAGCAGTTACTCGATGGGGGAGGCATACAATGAGCAGTTCTTC.

This chain joins TRBV12-3 or TRBV12-4 and TRBJ1-1; D is possibly TRBD1 (5 bases). V was shortened by 0 bases and J by 0 bases, with 8 bases between the two germline ends. The CDR3 totals 15 residues. Written as DNA, the CDR3 is TGTGCCAGCAGTTTAGCGCTACAGGTGAACACTGAAGCTTTCTTT. Protein product: CASSLALQVNTEAFF.

Many counts were recorded for this clonotype. The J gene is TRBJ2-5, the V gene TRBV12-3 or TRBV12-4; unclear D gene. The DNA end is more similar to TRBJ2-7, so the J call may be wrong. This CDR3 has 11 amino acids. The CDR3 DNA follows: TGTGCCAGCAGTCCCCCTGGCGAGCAGTACTTC. Its protein is CASSPPGEQYF.

The J gene is TRBJ2-7, the V gene TRBV9; D not certain. The CDR3 covers 14 residues. Germline CDR1 is SGDLS and CDR2 is YYNGEE. V was shortened by 2 bases and J by 3 bases, with 12 bases between the two germline ends. In DNA, the CDR3 is TGTGCCAGCAGCGTCGATTATAAGAACTACGAGCAGTACTTC. This codes for CASSVDYKNYEQYF.

To note about this clonotype: Germline is not matched at one junction end, which may reflect a read error. The chain combines TRBV14 with TRBJ2-3; weak D call: TRBD2 (6 bases). Germline V gene lookup returns CDR1 SGHDN and CDR2 FVKESK. The CDR3 consists of 13 residues. The CDR3 here is CASSLRGGDTRYF. Written as DNA, the CDR3 is TGTGCCAGCAGCCTGCGCGGAGGGGATACGCGGTATTTT.

This chain connects TRBV7-9 to TRBJ1-4, with D possibly matching TRBD1 (6 bases). Germline CDR1 SEHNR, CDR2 FQNEAQ (reference sequence). This CDR3 is 14 amino acids long. The ends were cut back, 3 bases at V and 10 bases at J, with 15 bases in the middle. CDR3 amino acids: CASSFRTEGVKLFF. The CDR3 bases are TGTGCCAGCAGCTTCAGGACGGAGGGGGTAAAACTGTTTTTT.

The chain uses TRBV12-3 or TRBV12-4 and TRBJ2-3; D remains ambiguous. V gave up 7 bases and J gave up 3 bases, with 11 bases separating them. The CDR3 is 13 amino acids. The CDR3 reads CASTKGLTDTQYF. The CDR3 region has the DNA TGTGCCAGCACCAAAGGGTTGACAGATACGCAGTATTTT.

The CDR3 here is CATSRGNLAAFF. Here the CDR3 DNA reads TGTGCCACCAGCAGAGGTAACTTGGCTGCTTTCTTT. This chain links TRBV15 with TRBJ1-1; no definite D call. Germline V gives CDR1 LNHNV, CDR2 YYDKDF (reference sequence). The CDR3 extends over 12 amino acids. The V end lost 1 base, the J end lost 11 bases, and 11 bases lay between the germline ends.

This rearrangement joins TRBV13 to TRBJ1-6; 9 nucleotides line up with TRBD1. Losses at the gene ends were 10 bases for V and 10 bases for J; bases not matched to a gene: 8. CDR1 is PRHDT and CDR2 is FYEKMQ in the germline V gene (reference sequence). The CDR3 has 13 residues. CDR3 loop: CATRKGQGSPLHF. CDR3 nucleotides: TGTGCCACAAGAAAAGGACAGGGGTCACCCCTCCACTTT.

The chain carries TRBV9 and TRBJ2-5; D unresolved. The end of the DNA is better explained by TRBJ2-7, so the J call may be wrong. This CDR3 has 10 amino acids. Germline CDR1 reads SGDLS; CDR2 reads YYNGEE. CDR3 bases: TGTGCCAGCAGCGGAAGCGAGCAGTACTTC. Translation gives CASSGSEQYF.

The chain couples TRBV12-3 or TRBV12-4 to TRBJ1-2; TRBD1 is a possible D gene (5 bases). The CDR3 is 16 residues long. Trimming took off 5 bases at V and 2 bases at J, with 18 bases between the two ends. In DNA, the CDR3 is TGTGCCAGCAGTCCCCTTCCAGGGAGCCCGAACTATGGCTACACCTTC. Its protein product is CASSPLPGSPNYGYTF.

The rearrangement joins TRBV4-3 to TRBJ2-1; D gene uncertain. CDR1 is LGHNA, CDR2 YSLEER, per germline. This CDR3 is 16 amino acids long. V dropped 0 bases and J dropped 0 bases, with 9 bases sitting between them. The DNA of the CDR3 is TGCGCCAGCAGCCAAGAACAGAGATACTCCTACAATGAGCAGTTCTTC. Translating it yields CASSQEQRYSYNEQFF.

This rearrangement joins TRBV27 to TRBJ2-5; no clear D. This CDR3 has 15 residues. Germline loops: CDR1 MNHEY, CDR2 SMNVEV (reference sequence). Deletions cut 10 bases from V and 11 bases from J, with 29 bases between. The CDR3: CATRSLDSPYNEQYF. The CDR3 bases are TGTGCCACCAGGTCCCTAGATTCCCCCTACAATGAGCAGTACTTC.

The genes are TRBV10-3 and TRBJ2-5; no reliable D call. Germline values: CDR1 ENHRY, CDR2 SYGVKD. This CDR3 contains 12 residues. Trimming took off 10 bases at V and 3 bases at J, with 12 bases between the two ends. The CDR3 DNA sequence: TGTGCCACACGGACGTATGAAGAGACCCAGTACTTC. It specifies CATRTYEETQYF.

The CDR3 here is CAIHTGSYNEQFF. In nucleotides, the CDR3 is TGTGCCATCCATACAGGGTCCTACAATGAGCAGTTCTTC. The chain uses TRBV2 and TRBJ2-1, with D possibly being TRBD1 (6 bases). Germline CDR1 SNHLY, CDR2 FYNNEI. The CDR3 loop spans 13 amino acids. V was clipped by 10 bases and J by 1 base, with 11 bases between them.

The rearrangement links TRBV27 to TRBJ2-4; unclear D gene. Germline-derived CDR1 and CDR2 are MNHEY and SMNVEV (reference sequence). The CDR3 covers 15 residues. Trimming shortened V by 3 bases and J by 7 bases, and 16 bases separated the two germline ends. The CDR3 protein is CASSFEGLGFNIQYF. The CDR3 region has the DNA TGTGCCAGCAGTTTTGAAGGCTTAGGGTTTAACATTCAGTACTTC.

Notes on this clonotype: At one end the junction does not follow the germline gene, possibly because of a read error. This chain uses TRBV5-1 with TRBJ1-2; D is unclear. There are 13 residues in the CDR3. Per the germline V gene, CDR1 is SGHRS and CDR2 is YFSETQ. CDR3 protein: CASSQDPNDGYTF. The CDR3 DNA reads TGCGCCAGCAGCCAAGACCCTAACGATGGCTACACCTTC.

This clonotype was seen once. At one boundary the junction diverges from the germline segment, which might be a read error. The J gene is TRBJ1-6, the V gene TRBV29-1; no firm D call. Germline loops: CDR1 SQVTM, CDR2 ANQGSEA. The CDR3 runs to 17 residues. The CDR3 coding sequence is TGCAGCGTCCCTGGACGAATTGGTAGCTCCTATAATTCACCCCCCCACTTT. Residues: CSVPGRIGSSYNSPPHF.

This rearrangement joins TRBV6-2 or TRBV6-3 to TRBJ1-1, with a weak D call TRBD1 (5 bases). The V gene lost 6 bases and the J gene lost 3 bases, with 11 bases spanning the gap. The CDR3 extends over 13 amino acids. Looked up from germline, CDR1 is MNHEY and CDR2 is SVGEGT. CDR3 in DNA: TGTGCCAGCAGGCCGGGACGGGACACTGAAGCTTTCTTT. Translating it yields CASRPGRDTEAFF.

This sequence joins TRBV7-9 and TRBJ2-3, with TRBD2 identical over 7 bases. The CDR3 contains 19 residues. The germline CDR1 and CDR2 sequences are SEHNR and FQNEAQ (reference sequence). V shed 5 bases and J 2 bases; nucleotides not matched to a gene: 19. The chain's CDR3 is CASSTEAWRGNTYTDTQYF. The CDR3 region has the DNA TGTGCCAGCAGCACCGAGGCGTGGCGGGGGAACACCTACACAGATACGCAGTATTTT. Based on the CDR3 plus reference TRBV7-9 and TRBJ2-3, the full variable domain is DTGVSQNPRHKITKRGQNVTFRCDPISEHNRLYWYRQTLGQGPEFLTYFQNEAQLEKSRLLSDRFSAERPKGSFSTLEIQRTEQGDSAMYLCASSTEAWRGNTYTDTQYFGPGTRLTVL.

This clonotype was observed a few times. This chain links TRBV3-1 with TRBJ1-2; tentative D call: TRBD1 (6 bases). V was pared by 4 bases and J by 2 bases, with 14 bases between. Germline V CDR1 and CDR2: LGHDT, YNNKEL (reference sequence). The CDR3 is 15 amino acids. CDR3 coding DNA: TGTGCCAGCAGCCCGGGAGGGGGGCTGAACTATGGCTACACCTTC. Translation gives CASSPGGGLNYGYTF.

The sample holds a few counts of this clonotype. The chain carries TRBV12-3 or TRBV12-4 and TRBJ2-7; the D gene is possibly TRBD2 (6 bases). V lost 3 bases and J 1 base, leaving 13 bases between the germline ends. This CDR3 is 15 amino acids long. CDR3 sequence reads: CASSFNLAYSYEQYF. CDR3 coding DNA: TGTGCCAGCAGTTTCAATCTAGCGTATTCCTACGAGCAGTACTTC.

The genes are TRBV10-3 and TRBJ2-6; 9 positions agree with TRBD2. The V gene end was trimmed by 2 bases and the J gene end by 4 bases; junction bases not matched to a gene: 0. The CDR3 contains 15 residues. From germline, CDR1 is ENHRY and CDR2 SYGVKD. The CDR3 spells CAISEGLAGANVLTF. The CDR3 nucleotides are TGTGCCATCAGTGAGGGACTAGCGGGGGCCAACGTCCTGACTTTC.

This clonotype was recorded a few times. This chain joins TRBV10-3 and TRBJ2-1; 8 nucleotides agree with TRBD2. This CDR3 region has 13 residues. From germline, CDR1 is ENHRY and CDR2 SYGVKD. V shed 6 bases, J shed 5 bases, and the junction held 3 bases outside the gene matches. CDR3 in DNA: TGTGCCATCAGCGGGAGGGGGGACAATGAGCAGTTCTTC. Its protein is CAISGRGDNEQFF.